This T cell receptor (beta chain) was observed in a study of T cell repertoires and Cas9 in healthy adults. The CDR3 spans 16 residues. Germline CDR1 MNHNY, CDR2 SVGAGI (reference sequence). V was clipped by 5 bases and J by 0 bases; unmatched bases: 5. The data were produced by immunoSEQ multiplex PCR, yet TCRdb's version contains in-frame clones alone and is incomplete. The sample has some 14,000 clones; 75% to 90% are singletons. Sample: Tregs (CD4+, CD25+, CD127-, CD137-, CD154-) from PBMCs; culture status not recorded. This chain uses TRBV6-6 with TRBJ2-5; 11 positions agree with TRBD2. The clonotype comes from a human donor in good health. The CDR3 region is CASSLIAGGYQETQYF. CDR3 sequence (DNA): TGTGCCAGCAGTCTTATAGCGGGAGGGTACCAAGAGACCCAGTACTTC.